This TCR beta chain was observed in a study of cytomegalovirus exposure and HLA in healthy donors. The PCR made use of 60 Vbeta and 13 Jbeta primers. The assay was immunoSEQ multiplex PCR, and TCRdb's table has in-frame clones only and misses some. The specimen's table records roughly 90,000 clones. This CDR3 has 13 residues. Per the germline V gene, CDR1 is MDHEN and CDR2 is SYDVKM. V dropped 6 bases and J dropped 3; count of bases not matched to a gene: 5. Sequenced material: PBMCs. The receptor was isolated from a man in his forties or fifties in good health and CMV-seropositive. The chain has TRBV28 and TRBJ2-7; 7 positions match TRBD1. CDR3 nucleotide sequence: TGTGCCAGCAGGCCGGGACAGCTCTACGAGCAGTACTTC. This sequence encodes CASRPGQLYEQYF.